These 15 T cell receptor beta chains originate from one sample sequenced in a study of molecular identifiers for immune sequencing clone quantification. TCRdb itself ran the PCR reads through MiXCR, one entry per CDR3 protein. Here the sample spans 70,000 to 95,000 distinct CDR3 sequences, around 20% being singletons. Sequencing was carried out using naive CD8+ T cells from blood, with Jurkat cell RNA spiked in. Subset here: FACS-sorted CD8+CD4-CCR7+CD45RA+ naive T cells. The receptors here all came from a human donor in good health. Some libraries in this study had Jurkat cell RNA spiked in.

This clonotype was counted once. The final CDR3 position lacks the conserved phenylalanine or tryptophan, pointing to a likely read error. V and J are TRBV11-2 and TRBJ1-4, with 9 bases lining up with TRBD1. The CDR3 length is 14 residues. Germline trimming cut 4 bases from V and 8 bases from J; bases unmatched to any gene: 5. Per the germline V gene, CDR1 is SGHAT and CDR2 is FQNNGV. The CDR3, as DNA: TGTGCCAGCAGCTCGGGACAGGGTGGGGAAAAACTGTTTTCT. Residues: CASSSGQGGEKLFS.

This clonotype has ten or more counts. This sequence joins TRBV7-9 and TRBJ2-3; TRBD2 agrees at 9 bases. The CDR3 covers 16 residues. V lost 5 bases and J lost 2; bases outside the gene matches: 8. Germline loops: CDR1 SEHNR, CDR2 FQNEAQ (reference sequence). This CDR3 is CASSTLAGAYTDTQYF. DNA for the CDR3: TGTGCCAGCAGCACCTTAGCGGGGGCGTACACAGATACGCAGTATTTT.

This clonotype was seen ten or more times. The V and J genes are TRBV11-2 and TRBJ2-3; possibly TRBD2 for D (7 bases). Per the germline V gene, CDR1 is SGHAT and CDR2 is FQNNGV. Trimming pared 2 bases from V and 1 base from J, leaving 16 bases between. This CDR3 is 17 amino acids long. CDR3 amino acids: CASSLRGGSEGTDTQYF. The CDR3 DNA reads TGTGCCAGCAGCTTAAGGGGGGGTTCGGAAGGCACAGATACGCAGTATTTT.

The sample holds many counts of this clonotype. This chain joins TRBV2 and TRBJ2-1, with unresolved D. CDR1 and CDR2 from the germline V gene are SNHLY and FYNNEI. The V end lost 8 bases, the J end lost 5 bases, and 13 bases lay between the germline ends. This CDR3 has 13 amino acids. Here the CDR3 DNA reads TGTGCCAGCCTACGGGCGCCGCACAATGAGCAGTTCTTC. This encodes CASLRAPHNEQFF.

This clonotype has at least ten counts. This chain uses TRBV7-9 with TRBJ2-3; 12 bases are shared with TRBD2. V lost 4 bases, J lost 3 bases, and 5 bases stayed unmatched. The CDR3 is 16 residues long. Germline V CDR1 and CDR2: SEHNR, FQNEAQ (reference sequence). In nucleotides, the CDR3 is TGTGCCAGCAGCTATCGGACTAGCGGGGCGACAGATACGCAGTATTTT. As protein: CASSYRTSGATDTQYF. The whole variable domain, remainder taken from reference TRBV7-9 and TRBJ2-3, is DTGVSQNPRHKITKRGQNVTFRCDPISEHNRLYWYRQTLGQGPEFLTYFQNEAQLEKSRLLSDRFSAERPKGSFSTLEIQRTEQGDSAMYLCASSYRTSGATDTQYFGPGTRLTVL.

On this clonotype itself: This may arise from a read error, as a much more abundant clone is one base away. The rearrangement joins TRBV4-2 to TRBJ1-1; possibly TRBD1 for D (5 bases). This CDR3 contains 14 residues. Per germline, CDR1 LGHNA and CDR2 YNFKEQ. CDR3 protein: CAGSQVRVNTEAFF. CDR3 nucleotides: TGTGCCGGCAGCCAAGTCAGGGTGAACACTGAAGCTTTCTTT.

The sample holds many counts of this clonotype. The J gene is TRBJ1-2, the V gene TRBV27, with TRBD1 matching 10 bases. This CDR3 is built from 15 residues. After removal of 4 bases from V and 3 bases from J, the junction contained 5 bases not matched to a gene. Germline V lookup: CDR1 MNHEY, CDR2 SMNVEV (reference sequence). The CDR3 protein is CASSSMDRGYYGYTF. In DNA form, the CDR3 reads TGTGCCAGCAGTTCCATGGACAGGGGGTACTATGGCTACACCTTC.

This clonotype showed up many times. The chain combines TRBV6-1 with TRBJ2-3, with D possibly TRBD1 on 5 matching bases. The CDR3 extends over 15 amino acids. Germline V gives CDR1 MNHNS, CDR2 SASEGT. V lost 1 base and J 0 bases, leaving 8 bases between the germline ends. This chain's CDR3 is CASSEVGASTDTQYF. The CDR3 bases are TGTGCCAGCAGTGAAGTAGGGGCTAGCACAGATACGCAGTATTTT.

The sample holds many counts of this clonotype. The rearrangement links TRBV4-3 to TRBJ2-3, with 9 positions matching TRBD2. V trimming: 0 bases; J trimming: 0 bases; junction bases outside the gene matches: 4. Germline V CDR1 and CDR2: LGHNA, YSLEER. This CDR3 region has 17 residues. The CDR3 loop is CASSQDRTSVSTDTQYF. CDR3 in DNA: TGCGCCAGCAGCCAAGATAGGACTAGCGTTAGCACAGATACGCAGTATTTT.

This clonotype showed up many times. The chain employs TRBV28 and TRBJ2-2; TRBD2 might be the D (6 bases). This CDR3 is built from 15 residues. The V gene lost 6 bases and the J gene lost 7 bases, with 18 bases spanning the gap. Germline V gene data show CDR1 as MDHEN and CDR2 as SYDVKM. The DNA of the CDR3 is TGTGCCAGCAGCCAGCCCAGGGAGGTTGACGGGGAGCTGTTTTTT. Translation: CASSQPREVDGELFF.

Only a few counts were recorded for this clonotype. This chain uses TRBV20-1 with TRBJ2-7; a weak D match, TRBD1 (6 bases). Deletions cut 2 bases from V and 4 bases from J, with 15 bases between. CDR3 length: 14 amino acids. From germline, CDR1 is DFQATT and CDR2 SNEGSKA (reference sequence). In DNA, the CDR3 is TGCAGTGCTAGAAGACAGGATGGGAGATACGAGCAGTACTTC. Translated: CSARRQDGRYEQYF.

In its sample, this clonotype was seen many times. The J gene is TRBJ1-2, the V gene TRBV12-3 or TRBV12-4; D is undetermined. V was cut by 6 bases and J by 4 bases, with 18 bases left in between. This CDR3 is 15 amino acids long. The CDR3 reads CASSPRDGPSYGYTF. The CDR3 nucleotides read TGTGCCAGCAGCCCACGCGACGGACCATCCTATGGCTACACCTTC.

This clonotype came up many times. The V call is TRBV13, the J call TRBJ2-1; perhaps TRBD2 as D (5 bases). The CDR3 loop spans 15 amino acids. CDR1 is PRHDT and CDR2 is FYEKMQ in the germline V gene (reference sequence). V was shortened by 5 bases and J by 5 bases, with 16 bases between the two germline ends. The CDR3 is CASSPWTGADNEQFF. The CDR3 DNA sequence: TGTGCCAGCAGCCCATGGACTGGTGCTGACAATGAGCAGTTCTTC.

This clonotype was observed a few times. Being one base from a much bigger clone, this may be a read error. The chain's CDR3 is CASGRRDRNTGELFF. The CDR3 nucleotides read TGTGCCAGCGGTCGCCGGGACAGAAACACCGGGGAGCTGTTTTTT. This chain joins TRBV6-2 or TRBV6-3 and TRBJ2-2, with TRBD1 matching over 7 bases. This CDR3 is built from 15 residues. The V gene's germline CDR1 is MNHEY and CDR2 SVGEGT. V was clipped by 8 bases and J by 2 bases; unmatched bases: 8.

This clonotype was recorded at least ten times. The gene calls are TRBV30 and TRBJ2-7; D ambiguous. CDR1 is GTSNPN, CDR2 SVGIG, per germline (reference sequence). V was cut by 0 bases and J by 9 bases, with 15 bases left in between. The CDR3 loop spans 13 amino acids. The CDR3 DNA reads TGTGCCTGGAGTGTAGGTTTAGGATCGGGGCAGTACTTC. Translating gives CAWSVGLGSGQYF.